Listed below are T cell receptor beta chains from one sample, sequenced in a study of response to subunit inactivated influenza vaccine. MiXCR was run by TCRdb on the RT-PCR reads, yielding one entry per CDR3 protein. The sample consists of under 950,000 distinct CDR3 sequences, approximately 22% of them appearing once. Sequences were derived from PBMCs from blood, sampled roughly 5 days after vaccination. The receptors come from a man between 50 and 59 years old who received an inactivated influenza vaccine. CDR3s leave out the opening cysteine and the closing phenylalanine or tryptophan. Each record gives: J gene, V gene, CDR3 protein.

J: TRBJ1-6
V: TRBV20-1
CDR3: SASRQGGFSPLH

J: TRBJ2-7
V: TRBV3-1
CDR3: ASSQGLGAGKLVYEQY

J: TRBJ2-3
V: TRBV20-1
CDR3: SASRASNTDTQY

J: TRBJ2-2
V: TRBV28
CDR3: AITRTGRLTGELF

J: TRBJ1-1
V: TRBV30
CDR3: AWGTVGDTEAF

J: TRBJ2-7
V: TRBV4-2
CDR3: ASSREGGSSYEQY

J: TRBJ2-7
V: TRBV6-7
CDR3: ASTDYYEQY

J: TRBJ1-6
V: TRBV5-1
CDR3: ASSLGDDSPLH

J: TRBJ1-2
V: TRBV11-2
CDR3: ASSLDRGWHGYT

J: TRBJ2-2
V: TRBV7-6
CDR3: ASSPPFTGELF

J: TRBJ1-5
V: TRBV2
CDR3: ASRGRTDSNQPQH

J: TRBJ2-1
V: TRBV20-1
CDR3: SAPTRGSGSYNEQF

J: TRBJ2-3
V: TRBV18
CDR3: ASSPRDTLRLQY

J: TRBJ1-1
V: TRBV10-3
CDR3: AISYRVGEGEAF

J: TRBJ2-3
V: TRBV20-1
CDR3: SARRLARVGDTQY

J: TRBJ2-5
V: TRBV5-5
CDR3: ASSLRQGIMETQY

J: TRBJ2-5
V: TRBV4-1
CDR3: ASSQGGTGLQETQY

J: TRBJ2-3
V: TRBV20-1
CDR3: SASGTGGYLTDTQY

J: TRBJ2-7
V: TRBV6-5
CDR3: ASSYSDSSSYEQY

J: TRBJ2-7
V: TRBV18
CDR3: ASSPRAGGFSYEQY

J: TRBJ2-7
V: TRBV10-3
CDR3: AISEGLTYEQY

J: TRBJ1-3
V: TRBV25-1
CDR3: ASSDGQGGSGNTIY